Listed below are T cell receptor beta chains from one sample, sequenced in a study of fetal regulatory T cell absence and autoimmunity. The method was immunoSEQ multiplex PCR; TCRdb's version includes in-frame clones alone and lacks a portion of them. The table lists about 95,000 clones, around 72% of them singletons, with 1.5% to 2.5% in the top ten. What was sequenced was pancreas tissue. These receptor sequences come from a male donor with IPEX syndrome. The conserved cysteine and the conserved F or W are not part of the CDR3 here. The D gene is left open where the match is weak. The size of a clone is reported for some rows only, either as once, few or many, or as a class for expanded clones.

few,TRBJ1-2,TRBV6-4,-,ASSDGGYYGYT
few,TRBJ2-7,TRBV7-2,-,ASSLGVGSYEQY
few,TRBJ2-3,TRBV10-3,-,AISEASLDTQY
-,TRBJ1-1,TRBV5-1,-,ASSLPMLGMNTEAF
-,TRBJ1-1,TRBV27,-,ASRKTELLNTEAF
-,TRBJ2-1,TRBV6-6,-,ASSLQWYNEQF
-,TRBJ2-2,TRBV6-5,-,ASSGRTALTGELF
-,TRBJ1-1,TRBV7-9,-,ASSLGTNTEAF
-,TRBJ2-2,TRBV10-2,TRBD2,ASSEWGLANTGELF
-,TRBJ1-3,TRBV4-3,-,ASSPGSVAGNTIY
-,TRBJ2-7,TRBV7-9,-,ASSTRGGEQY
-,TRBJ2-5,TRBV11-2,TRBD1,ASSLDGTEQETQY
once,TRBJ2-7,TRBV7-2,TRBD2,ASSLAGGEYEQY
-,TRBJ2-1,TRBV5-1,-,ASSLAETRYFLQGEGEQF
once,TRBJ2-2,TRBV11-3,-,ASSLIGGQHTGELF
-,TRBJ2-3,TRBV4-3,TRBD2,ASSQEPTSGVTDTQY
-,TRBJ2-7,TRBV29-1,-,SVGHSYEQY
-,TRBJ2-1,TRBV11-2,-,ASSLSPPEKLGAHNEQF
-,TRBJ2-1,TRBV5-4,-,ASSFAGVFSSYNEQF
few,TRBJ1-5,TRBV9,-,ASSVGASNQPQH
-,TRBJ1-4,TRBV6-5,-,ASSYLVGGGEKLF
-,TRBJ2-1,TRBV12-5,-,ASALNEQF
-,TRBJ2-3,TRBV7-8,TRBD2,ASSLGRVGLARSSTDTQY
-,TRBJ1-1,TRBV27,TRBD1,ASSLTDRGAEAF
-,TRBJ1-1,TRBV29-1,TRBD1,SVVTGGWTEAF
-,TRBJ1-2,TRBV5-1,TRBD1,ASSRTGTDYGYT
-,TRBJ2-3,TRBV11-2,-,ASSTPQGGAFTDTQY
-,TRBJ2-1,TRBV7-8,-,ASSLGLALSYNEQF
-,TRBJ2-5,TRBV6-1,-,ASSGNMGFLEETQY
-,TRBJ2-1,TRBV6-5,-,ASSYSNEQF
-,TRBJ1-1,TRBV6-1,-,ATEPTLNTEAF